The sample holds many counts of the clone carrying this T cell receptor (beta chain). As yet, its antigen is unknown. The CDR3 extends over 15 amino acids. V shed 2 bases, J shed 2 bases, and the junction held 5 bases outside the gene matches. In germline, CDR1 is LGHDT, CDR2 YNNKEL (reference sequence). The data belong to a study of blood T cells in healthy people across ages. Drawn from each donor were around 9.1 milliliters of peripheral blood. A second roughly 6 to 12 cycle PCR used barcoded and J-beta primers. TCRdb fed the 5' RACE reads into MiXCR, producing one record per CDR3 protein. The sample yields approximately 810,000 distinct CDR3 sequences, around 26% seen once. Study-level results: Considered underestimates were the diversity estimates obtained from one million T cells. Older individuals had lower TCR beta diversity per million T cells (the decline was roughly linear).

The sequence was obtained from a woman aged 80 or older in good health. The V gene is TRBV3-1, the J gene TRBJ2-5, with 7 bases aligning to TRBD1. Material: blood. CDR3 nucleotides: TGTGCCAGCAGCCAACCGACAGGGAATCAAGAGACCCAGTACTTC. This encodes CASSQPTGNQETQYF.